The present T cell receptor (beta chain) was sequenced within a study of blood T cells in healthy people across ages. Whole-study findings and limits: Older age coincided with a roughly linear decline in TCR beta diversity per million T cells.

The sample holds many counts of this clonotype. Its specificity is unknown. This CDR3 contains 17 residues. Deletions cut 6 bases from V and 3 bases from J, with 23 bases between. Germline V lookup: CDR1 SGHVS, CDR2 FQNEAQ. A second roughly 7 to 11 cycle PCR used barcoded and J-beta primers. Every sample gave at least 2.5 million paired-end reads containing CDR3. TCRdb redid the calling of the 5' RACE reads with MiXCR, one entry per CDR3 protein. Of 600,000 to 900,000 distinct CDR3 sequences listed, roughly 26% were seen once; the top ten hold around 2.9%. These data were likewise used in another study, on T cells of mothers and their children.

The sequenced sample was blood. The chain links TRBV7-8 to TRBJ2-5, with D possibly TRBD2 on 6 matching bases. The sequence derives from a boy aged 5-17 years in good health. This CDR3 is CASSPGPGRGGEETQYF. In nucleotides, the CDR3 is TGTGCCAGCAGTCCTGGTCCCGGGCGGGGCGGCGAAGAGACCCAGTACTTC.